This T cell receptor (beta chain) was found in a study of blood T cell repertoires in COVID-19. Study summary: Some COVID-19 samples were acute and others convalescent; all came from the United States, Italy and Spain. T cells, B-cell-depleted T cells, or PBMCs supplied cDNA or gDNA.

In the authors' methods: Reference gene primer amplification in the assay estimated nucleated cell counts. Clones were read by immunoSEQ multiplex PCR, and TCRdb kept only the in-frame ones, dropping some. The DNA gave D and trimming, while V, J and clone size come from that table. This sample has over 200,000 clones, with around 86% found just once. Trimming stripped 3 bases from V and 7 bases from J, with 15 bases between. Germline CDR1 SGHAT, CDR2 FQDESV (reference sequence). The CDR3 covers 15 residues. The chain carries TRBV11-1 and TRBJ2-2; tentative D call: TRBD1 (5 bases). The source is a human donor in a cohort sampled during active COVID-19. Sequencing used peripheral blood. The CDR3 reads CASSFEVGRGGELFF. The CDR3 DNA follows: TGTGCCAGCAGCTTTGAAGTGGGGCGCGGCGGGGAGCTGTTTTTT.